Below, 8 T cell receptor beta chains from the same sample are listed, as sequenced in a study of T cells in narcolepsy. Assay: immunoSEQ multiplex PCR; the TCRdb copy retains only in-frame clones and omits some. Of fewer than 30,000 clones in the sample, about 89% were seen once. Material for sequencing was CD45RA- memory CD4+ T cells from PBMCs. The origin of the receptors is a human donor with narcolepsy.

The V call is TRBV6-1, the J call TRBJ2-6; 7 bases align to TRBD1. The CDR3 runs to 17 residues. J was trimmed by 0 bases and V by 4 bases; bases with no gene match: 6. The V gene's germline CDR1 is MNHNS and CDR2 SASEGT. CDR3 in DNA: TGTGCCAGCAGTGGACAGGGCATTGGCTCTGGGGCCAACGTCCTGACTTTC. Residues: CASSGQGIGSGANVLTF.

The CDR3 reads CASSVATASTDTQYF. The CDR3 nucleotides read TGTGCCAGCAGCGTAGCTACGGCTAGCACAGATACGCAGTATTTT. The chain is built from TRBV9 and TRBJ2-3; D call uncertain. The V gene lost 0 bases and the J gene lost 0 bases, with 8 bases spanning the gap. The CDR3 has 15 residues. Germline lookup yields CDR1 SGDLS and CDR2 YYNGEE.

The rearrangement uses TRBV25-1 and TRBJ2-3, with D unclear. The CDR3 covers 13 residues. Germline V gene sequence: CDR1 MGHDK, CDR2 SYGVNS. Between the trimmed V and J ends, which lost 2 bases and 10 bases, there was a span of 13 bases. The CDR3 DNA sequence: TGTGCCAGCAGTGAACCCCGGCGCGATGCGCAGTATTTT. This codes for CASSEPRRDAQYF.

The CDR3 DNA reads TGTGCCAGCAGCGACCCGCGGGGGACAAACTATGGCTACACCTTC. It encodes CASSDPRGTNYGYTF. The chain combines TRBV28 with TRBJ1-2; perhaps TRBD1 as D (6 bases). V dropped 6 bases and J dropped 2 bases, with 16 bases sitting between them. The CDR3 length is 15 residues. CDR1 is MDHEN and CDR2 is SYDVKM in the germline V gene.

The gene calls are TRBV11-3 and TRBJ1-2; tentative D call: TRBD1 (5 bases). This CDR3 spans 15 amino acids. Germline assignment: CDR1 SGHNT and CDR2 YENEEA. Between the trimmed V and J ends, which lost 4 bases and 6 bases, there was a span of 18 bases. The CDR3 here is CASSSFASGSNGYTF. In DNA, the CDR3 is TGTGCCAGCAGCTCATTTGCCTCAGGGAGCAATGGCTACACCTTC.

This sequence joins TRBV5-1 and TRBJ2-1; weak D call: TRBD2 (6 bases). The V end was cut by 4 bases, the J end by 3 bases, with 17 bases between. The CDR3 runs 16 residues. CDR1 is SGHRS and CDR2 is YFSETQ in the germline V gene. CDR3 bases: TGCGCCAGCAGCGCAGGCGGACTAACGCTCTACAATGAGCAGTTCTTC. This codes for CASSAGGLTLYNEQFF.

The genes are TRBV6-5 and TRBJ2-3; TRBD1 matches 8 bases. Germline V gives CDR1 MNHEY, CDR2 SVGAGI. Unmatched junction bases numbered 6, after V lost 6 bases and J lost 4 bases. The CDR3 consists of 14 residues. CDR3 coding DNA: TGTGCCAGCAGCTTTCAGGGGGCATCAGATACGCAGTATTTT. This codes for CASSFQGASDTQYF.

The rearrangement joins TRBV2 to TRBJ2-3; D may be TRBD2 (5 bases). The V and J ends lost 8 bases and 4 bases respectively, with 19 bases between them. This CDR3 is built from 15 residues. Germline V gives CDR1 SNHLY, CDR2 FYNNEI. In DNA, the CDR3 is TGTGCCAGCTCAGGCGTAACTAGTATTGCAGATACGCAGTATTTT. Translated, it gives CASSGVTSIADTQYF.